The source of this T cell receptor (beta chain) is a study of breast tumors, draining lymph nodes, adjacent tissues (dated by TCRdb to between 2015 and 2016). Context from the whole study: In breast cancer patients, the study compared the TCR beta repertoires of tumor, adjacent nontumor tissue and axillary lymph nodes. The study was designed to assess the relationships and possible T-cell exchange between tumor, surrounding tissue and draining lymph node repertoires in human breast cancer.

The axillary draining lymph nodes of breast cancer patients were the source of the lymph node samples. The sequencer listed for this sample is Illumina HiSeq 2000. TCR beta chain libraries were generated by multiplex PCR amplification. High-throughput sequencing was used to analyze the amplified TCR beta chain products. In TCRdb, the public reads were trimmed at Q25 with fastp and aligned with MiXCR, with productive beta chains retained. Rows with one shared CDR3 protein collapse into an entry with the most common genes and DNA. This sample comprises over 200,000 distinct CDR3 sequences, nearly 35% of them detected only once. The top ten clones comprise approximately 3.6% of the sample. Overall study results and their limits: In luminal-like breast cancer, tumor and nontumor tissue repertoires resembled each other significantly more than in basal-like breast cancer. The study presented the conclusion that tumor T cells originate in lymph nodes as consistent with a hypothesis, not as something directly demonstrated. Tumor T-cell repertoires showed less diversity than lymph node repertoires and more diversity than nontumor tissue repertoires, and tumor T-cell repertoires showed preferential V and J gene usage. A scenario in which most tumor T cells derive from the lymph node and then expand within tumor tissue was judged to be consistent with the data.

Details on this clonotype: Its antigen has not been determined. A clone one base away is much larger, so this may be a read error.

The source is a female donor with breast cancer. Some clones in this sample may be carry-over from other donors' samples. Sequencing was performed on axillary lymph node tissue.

In nucleotide form, the sequence is TGTGCCAGCAGCTTAGCGTTTGGGAGAAACTACGAGCAGTGCTTC. The encoded protein is CASSLAFGRNYEQCF. The chain is encoded by TRBV7-9 joined to TRBJ2-7; the D segment could be TRBD2, given 5 matching bases. The germline V gene (reference sequence) supplies CDR1 SEHNR and CDR2 FQNEAQ. The CDR3 goes from the cysteine to the phenylalanine over 15 residues. Here the CDR3 DNA is all that survives: 45 bases in frame from base 1.